This T cell receptor (beta chain) is drawn from a study of blood T cell repertoires in COVID-19. Sequencing was performed with immunoSEQ multiplex PCR; in TCRdb, only in-frame clones are kept and a portion is missing. The sample carries 250,000 to 300,000 clones, roughly 86% recorded once. V shed 5 bases and J shed 6 bases, with 10 bases lying between them. This CDR3 has 12 amino acids. The germline CDR1 and CDR2 sequences are MDHEN and SYDVKM. The sequence derives from a man between 18 and 29 years old with active or convalescent COVID-19. The rearrangement uses TRBV28 and TRBJ1-1; weak D call: TRBD1 (6 bases). The sequencing input was peripheral blood. For the CDR3, the DNA is TGTGCCAGCAGTCCTACAGGGTCTGAAGCTTTCTTT. It yields the protein CASSPTGSEAFF. Full variable domain (missing parts from reference TRBV28 and TRBJ1-1): DVKVTQSSRYLVKRTGEKVFLECVQDMDHENMFWYRQDPGLGLRLIYFSYDVKMKEKGDIPEGYSVSREKKERFSLILESASTNQTSMYLCASSPTGSEAFFGQGTRLTVV.